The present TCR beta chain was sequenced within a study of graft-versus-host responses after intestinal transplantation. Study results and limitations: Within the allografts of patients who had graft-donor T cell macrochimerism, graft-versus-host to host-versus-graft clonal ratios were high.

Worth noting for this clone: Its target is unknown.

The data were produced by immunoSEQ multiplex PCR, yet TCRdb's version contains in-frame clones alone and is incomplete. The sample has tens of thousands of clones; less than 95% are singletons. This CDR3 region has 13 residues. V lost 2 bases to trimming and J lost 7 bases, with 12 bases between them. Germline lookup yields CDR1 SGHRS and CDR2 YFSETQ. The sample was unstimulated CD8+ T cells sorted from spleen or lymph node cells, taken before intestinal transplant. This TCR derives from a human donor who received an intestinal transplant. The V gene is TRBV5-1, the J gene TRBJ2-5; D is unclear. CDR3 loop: CASSLGHRVTQYF. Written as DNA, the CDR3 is TGCGCCAGCAGCTTAGGCCATCGGGTGACCCAGTACTTC.